This T cell receptor (beta chain) was recorded in a study of cytomegalovirus exposure and HLA in healthy donors. Study-wide results and limits: A later analysis, which compared TCR beta chains of equal frequency, found the HLA-associated ones more clonally expanded. The authors enumerated over 150 TCR beta chains as linked to cytomegalovirus. Analyses of presence and absence presupposed an approximately uniform sequencing depth across donors.

Vbeta (60) and Jbeta (13) primers were used in the PCR. Clones were read by immunoSEQ multiplex PCR, and TCRdb kept only the in-frame ones, dropping some. The repertoire has 170,000 or so clones, roughly 86% of them found once; the top ten carry under 5%. Unmatched junction bases numbered 6, after V lost 3 bases and J lost 4 bases. CDR3 size: 16 residues. From germline, CDR1 is SGHDN and CDR2 FVKESK. A word on this clone: What it recognizes is unknown.

The J gene is TRBJ1-1, the V gene TRBV14; 12 nucleotides agree with TRBD1. Sequencing used PBMCs. This receptor was obtained from a girl aged 10 to 17 in good health and CMV-seropositive. For the CDR3, the DNA is TGTGCCAGCAGCCATCGGGACAGGGGGCGAAGCACTGAAGCTTTCTTT. Protein sequence: CASSHRDRGRSTEAFF.